Each of the 25 T cell receptor beta chains below was sequenced from the same sample in a study of control samples from healthy donors and cancer patients. Data came from immunoSEQ multiplex PCR; TCRdb stores just in-frame clones and leaves some out. The sample includes some 120,000 clones, roughly 90% of them seen just once. The material sequenced was blood. These receptors all stem from a man between 18 and 35 years old in good health.

This clone appeared once. V usage is TRBV20-1 and J usage is TRBJ2-3; D unresolved. Trimming took 6 bases from V and 7 from J, leaving 11 bases between them. Germline-derived CDR1 and CDR2 are DFQATT and SNEGSKA (reference sequence). The CDR3 loop spans 11 amino acids. The CDR3 coding sequence is TGCAGTGCCGCGGCAGACCATACGCAGTATTTT. Protein: CSAAADHTQYF.

The V and J genes are TRBV9 and TRBJ2-2, with D unresolved. V dropped 0 bases and J dropped 0 bases, with 12 bases sitting between them. Germline V lookup: CDR1 SGDLS, CDR2 YYNGEE. The CDR3 is made up of 17 amino acids. CDR3 DNA: TGTGCCAGCAGCGTAGCCCCACACACAGCGAACACCGGGGAGCTGTTTTTT. Its translation is CASSVAPHTANTGELFF.

A note on this clone: Other DNA sequences within the sample encode an identical CDR3. The chain couples TRBV29-1 to TRBJ1-1; the D is unclear. The CDR3 extends over 10 amino acids. From germline, CDR1 is SQVTM and CDR2 ANQGSEA. Trimming removed 7 bases from V and 3 bases from J, with 6 bases in between. CDR3 protein: CSARDTEAFF. In DNA form, the CDR3 reads TGCAGCGCACGGGACACTGAAGCTTTCTTT.

The chain carries TRBV4-1 and TRBJ1-2; D unclear. The germline gives CDR1 MGHRA, CDR2 YSYEKL. Trimming cost V 4 bases and J 1 base, with 13 bases left between them. This CDR3 has 15 residues. CDR3 in amino acids: CASSRQFGFNYGYTF. The CDR3 DNA is TGCGCCAGCAGCCGTCAGTTTGGATTTAACTATGGCTACACCTTC.

The chain joins TRBV5-6 to TRBJ1-2; TRBD1 matches 9 bases. Germline CDR1 SGHDT, CDR2 YYEEEE. This CDR3 has 13 residues. V was pared by 4 bases and J by 7 bases, with 5 bases of the junction left unmatched. CDR3 protein: CASSPGTGSGYTF. In DNA form, the CDR3 reads TGTGCCAGCAGCCCCGGGACAGGGTCTGGCTACACCTTC.

V and J are TRBV6-4 and TRBJ2-3, with 10 bases fitting TRBD1. Germline V gene lookup returns CDR1 MRHNA and CDR2 SNTAGT. This CDR3 contains 17 residues. Trimming took 0 bases from V and 8 from J; bases not matched to a gene: 11. CDR3 nucleotides: TGTGCCAGCAGTGACTCTTCAGGACAGGGGGACGTTGGTACGCAGTATTTT. Translation: CASSDSSGQGDVGTQYF.

This clone was counted once. The chain uses TRBV15 and TRBJ2-3, with 8 bases matching TRBD2. The J segment lost 14 bases and the V segment lost 0 bases, leaving 7 bases of the junction unmatched. Germline V gives CDR1 LNHNV, CDR2 YYDKDF (reference sequence). This CDR3 region has 13 residues. CDR3: CATSRDRSGDTYF. The CDR3, as DNA: TGTGCCACCAGCAGAGATCGTAGCGGGGATACGTATTTT.

This rearrangement joins TRBV24-1 to TRBJ2-1; 7 nucleotides match TRBD1. The CDR3 is made up of 16 amino acids. Germline V gene sequence: CDR1 KGHDR, CDR2 SFDVKD. J lost 7 bases, V lost 2 bases, and 10 bases had no gene match. DNA of the CDR3: TGTGCCACCAGTGATTCCCACGCCAGGGGGTTGAATGAGCAGTTCTTC. This sequence encodes CATSDSHARGLNEQFF.

The chain combines TRBV18 with TRBJ1-5; D gene ambiguous. This CDR3 has 13 residues. The V end lost 6 bases, the J end lost 4 bases, and 10 bases lay between the germline ends. CDR1 is KGHSH and CDR2 is LQKENI in the germline V gene. The CDR3 DNA follows: TGTGCCAGCTCCGACAAGCAGAATCAGCCCCAGCATTTT. Its protein is CASSDKQNQPQHF.

This chain connects TRBV3-1 (or the pseudogene TRBV3-2) to TRBJ1-2, with 10 bases matching TRBD1. The V and J ends lost 1 base and 2 bases, in that order; junction bases with no gene match: 7. The germline V gene encodes CDR1 LGHDT and CDR2 YNNKEL (reference sequence). This CDR3 comprises 17 residues. This CDR3 reads CASSQAPLDRGNYGYTF. The CDR3 bases are TGTGCCAGCAGCCAAGCCCCCCTGGACAGGGGGAACTATGGCTACACCTTC.

The rearrangement links TRBV6-5 to TRBJ2-7, with 7 bases aligning to TRBD1. The CDR3 consists of 12 residues. Trimming removed 6 bases from V and 3 bases from J; junction bases left unmatched: 2. CDR1 is MNHEY and CDR2 is SVGAGI in the germline V gene. The CDR3 nucleotides are TGTGCCAGCAGCAGACAGGGCTACGAGCAGTACTTC. It codes for CASSRQGYEQYF.

V usage is TRBV14 and J usage is TRBJ1-2; TRBD1 agrees at 7 bases. There are 15 residues in the CDR3. Trimming removed 3 bases from V and 2 bases from J; junction bases left unmatched: 6. The germline gives CDR1 SGHDN, CDR2 FVKESK. The CDR3 region has the DNA TGTGCCAGCAGCCAGATTGGACAGGAAAACTATGGCTACACCTTC. This encodes CASSQIGQENYGYTF.

The chain recombines TRBV7-7 with TRBJ2-1; unclear D gene. Trimming shortened V by 1 base and J by 3 bases, and 4 bases separated the two germline ends. Germline CDR1 reads SSHAT; CDR2 reads FNYEAQ (reference sequence). The CDR3 has 13 amino acids. CDR3 residues: CASSLDSYNEQFF. The CDR3 DNA reads as TGTGCCAGCAGCTTAGACAGCTACAATGAGCAGTTCTTC.

The genes are TRBV7-9 and TRBJ1-3, with TRBD1 as a possible D gene (6 bases). V lost 4 bases to trimming and J lost 3 bases, with 13 bases between them. CDR3 length: 15 amino acids. CDR1 and CDR2 (germline): SEHNR, FQNEAQ (reference sequence). In DNA, the CDR3 is TGTGCCAGCAGCTGGGACGGGGGCGGTGGAAACACCATATATTTT. Translation gives CASSWDGGGGNTIYF. Drawing the rest from reference TRBV7-9 and TRBJ1-3, the complete variable domain is DTGVSQNPRHKITKRGQNVTFRCDPISEHNRLYWYRQTLGQGPEFLTYFQNEAQLEKSRLLSDRFSAERPKGSFSTLEIQRTEQGDSAMYLCASSWDGGGGNTIYFGEGSWLTVV.

V and J are TRBV5-4 and TRBJ2-3; maybe TRBD2 (6 bases). Germline V gives CDR1 SGHNT, CDR2 YYREEE (reference sequence). V shed 4 bases and J shed 2 bases, with 14 bases lying between them. CDR3 length: 15 amino acids. Here the CDR3 reads CASSIPGLDTDTQYF. CDR3 bases: TGTGCCAGCAGCATACCGGGACTCGACACAGATACGCAGTATTTT.

The chain employs TRBV9 and TRBJ2-5; TRBD2 agrees at 9 bases. Unmatched junction bases numbered 6, after V lost 3 bases and J lost 3 bases. The germline V gene has CDR1 SGDLS and CDR2 YYNGEE. The CDR3 runs to 15 residues. The CDR3 reads CASSGFSGGKETQYF. The CDR3 nucleotides read TGTGCCAGCAGCGGATTTAGCGGGGGCAAAGAGACCCAGTACTTC. Filled out from reference TRBV9 and TRBJ2-5, the complete variable domain reads DSGVTQTPKHLITATGQRVTLRCSPRSGDLSVYWYQQSLDQGLQFLIQYYNGEERAKGNILERFSAQQFPDLHSELNLSSLELGDSALYFCASSGFSGGKETQYFGPGTRLLVL.

The chain uses TRBV27 and TRBJ2-5; the D is unclear. The CDR3 loop spans 14 amino acids. V was trimmed by 5 bases and J by 4 bases, leaving 14 bases between them. CDR1 MNHEY and CDR2 SMNVEV come from the germline V gene (reference sequence). The CDR3 region is CASSPQVWGETQYF. The DNA of the CDR3 is TGTGCCAGCAGTCCCCAGGTTTGGGGAGAGACCCAGTACTTC.

The chain is built from TRBV20-1 and TRBJ1-6; TRBD1 matches at 7 bases. V gave up 3 bases and J gave up 3 bases; unmatched junction bases: 5. Germline values: CDR1 DFQATT, CDR2 SNEGSKA (reference sequence). The CDR3 has 15 amino acids. CDR3 nucleotide sequence: TGCAGTGCTAGTGGGGACAGTCTCTATAATTCACCCCTCCACTTT. This sequence encodes CSASGDSLYNSPLHF.

This chain links TRBV30 with TRBJ2-3, with D perhaps TRBD2 (7 bases). Per the germline V gene, CDR1 is GTSNPN and CDR2 is SVGIG (reference sequence). There are 15 residues in the CDR3. Trimming pared 3 bases from V and 4 bases from J, leaving 17 bases between. The CDR3 region is CAWSGGGGRADTQYF. The DNA of the CDR3 is TGTGCCTGGAGCGGTGGGGGGGGGCGGGCAGATACGCAGTATTTT.

The V and J genes are TRBV5-3 and TRBJ1-4; no clear D. TRBV5-3 is recorded as an ORF, its role being uncertain. V gave up 0 bases and J gave up 8 bases, with 17 bases separating them. The CDR3 extends over 16 amino acids. Here the CDR3 reads CARSLESERKVEKLFF. The CDR3 DNA reads as TGTGCCAGAAGCTTGGAGTCGGAAAGGAAGGTCGAAAAACTGTTTTTT.

The V gene is TRBV5-4, the J gene TRBJ2-7, with TRBD2 identical over 7 bases. This CDR3 comprises 15 residues. After removal of 0 bases from V and 2 bases from J, the junction contained 5 bases not matched to a gene. Germline V gene lookup returns CDR1 SGHNT and CDR2 YYREEE (reference sequence). The CDR3 spells CASSLDGGRTYEQYF. The CDR3 DNA reads as TGTGCCAGCAGCTTGGACGGGGGGAGGACCTACGAGCAGTACTTC.

CDR3 coding DNA: TGTGCCAGCAGCCCCAACCGACAGGGTTACGAGCAGTACTTC. Amino acid sequence: CASSPNRQGYEQYF. This chain joins TRBV3-1 (or the pseudogene TRBV3-2) and TRBJ2-7; 7 nucleotides line up with TRBD1. Unmatched junction bases numbered 7, after V lost 4 bases and J lost 4 bases. CDR1 is LGHDT and CDR2 is YNNKEL in the germline V gene (reference sequence). The CDR3 is 14 amino acids.

V gene TRBV7-6 combines with J gene TRBJ1-1, with D unclear. Germline lookup yields CDR1 SGHVS and CDR2 FNYEAQ. The CDR3 is 13 amino acids. V was shortened by 5 bases and J by 0 bases, with 7 bases between the two germline ends. CDR3 protein: CASSLQLNTEAFF. The DNA of the CDR3 is TGTGCCAGCAGCCTTCAGTTGAACACTGAAGCTTTCTTT. The full variable domain, its missing parts supplied by reference TRBV7-6 and TRBJ1-1, is GAGVSQSPRYKVTKRGQDVALRCDPISGHVSLYWYRQALGQGPEFLTYFNYEAQQDKSGLPNDRFSAERPEGSISTLTIQRTEQRDSAMYRCASSLQLNTEAFFGQGTRLTVV.

This clone showed up just once. The chain combines TRBV5-1 with TRBJ1-5, with unresolved D. The length of the CDR3 is 16 residues. Germline lookup yields CDR1 SGHRS and CDR2 YFSETQ. Trimming left V 0 bases short and J 5 bases short, with 15 bases between. DNA of the CDR3: TGCGCCAGCAGCTTGGCCCCACTGGGATCCGATCAGCCCCAGCATTTT. It yields the protein CASSLAPLGSDQPQHF.

The chain uses TRBV4-2 and TRBJ1-1; D ambiguous. Germline CDR1 LGHNA, CDR2 YNFKEQ. V lost 1 base and J lost 2, with 17 bases in between. The CDR3 extends over 17 amino acids. The CDR3 spells CASSQGADLRANTEAFF. The CDR3 nucleotides read TGTGCCAGCAGCCAAGGAGCGGACTTGAGGGCAAACACTGAAGCTTTCTTT.